This passage covers 9 T cell receptor beta chains from one sample sequenced in a study. TCRdb used MiXCR to reprocess the 5' RACE reads, holding one entry per CDR3 protein. The profile shows around 320 distinct CDR3 sequences, 7.2% of them singletons. The sample was effector memory T cells from blood PBMCs. Subset given: effector memory CD4+ T cells. These receptors were taken from a male donor with HIV.

Concerning this clonotype itself: Being one base from a much bigger clone, this may be a read error. The rearrangement uses TRBV6-1 and TRBJ1-1; D may be TRBD1 (6 bases). The germline V gene encodes CDR1 MNHNS and CDR2 SASEGT. CDR3 length equals 18 residues. CDR3 sequence (DNA): TGTGTCAGCACCCAAGGGCGGGGGAAAGGAGGGGGAAACACTGAAGCTTTCTTT. Encoded protein: CVSTQGRGKGGGNTEAFF.

Relative to its sample, this clonotype is medium-sized. This chain connects TRBV5-4 to TRBJ2-1; D is perhaps TRBD2 (7 bases). CDR3 length: 16 residues. CDR1 is SGHNT and CDR2 is YYREEE in the germline V gene (reference sequence). V was cut by 1 base and J by 7 bases, with 18 bases left in between. The CDR3 is CASSLPGGWHTNEQFF. CDR3 sequence (DNA): TGTGCCAGCAGCTTGCCGGGGGGCTGGCACACGAATGAGCAGTTCTTC.

This clonotype is medium-sized. The rearrangement uses TRBV28 and TRBJ1-5; D gene uncertain. Germline lookup yields CDR1 MDHEN and CDR2 SYDVKM. The germline V and J ends were trimmed by 6 bases and 6 bases, with 9 bases remaining between them. The CDR3 length is 12 residues. CDR3 DNA sequence: TGTGCCAGCAGCCCTCCTTTTCAGCCCCAGCATTTT. The encoded protein is CASSPPFQPQHF.

This clonotype is judged medium-sized (0.01 to 0.1%). V is TRBV6-1 and J is TRBJ1-3; D is perhaps TRBD1 (6 bases). The V and J ends lost 6 bases and 1 base respectively, with 10 bases between them. Germline V gene lookup returns CDR1 MNHNS and CDR2 SASEGT. The CDR3 loop spans 14 amino acids. The CDR3 loop reads CASRETGSGNTIYF. As DNA, the CDR3 is TGTGCCAGCAGAGAAACAGGGTCTGGAAACACCATATATTTT.

This clonotype was found a few times. The chain is built from TRBV6-1 and TRBJ2-2; D is unclear. The CDR3 covers 13 residues. The V gene lost 5 bases and the J gene lost 4 bases, with 8 bases spanning the gap. CDR1 is MNHNS and CDR2 is SASEGT in the germline V gene. The CDR3 loop is CASSPSFTGELFF. In DNA form, the CDR3 reads TGTGCCAGCAGTCCCAGTTTCACCGGGGAGCTGTTTTTT.

This chain joins TRBV28 and TRBJ2-7; D unresolved. Deletions cut 6 bases from V and 4 bases from J, with 4 bases between. The CDR3 covers 10 residues. Germline-derived CDR1 and CDR2 are MDHEN and SYDVKM. CDR3 DNA sequence: TGTGCCAGCAGAAAATACGAGCAGTACTTC. This encodes CASRKYEQYF.

By its share, this clonotype is medium-sized (0.01 to 0.1%). Here the CDR3 reads CASSLAGGTNQLRFF. The CDR3 DNA is TGCGCCAGCAGCTTGGCCGGAGGGACCAACCAACTCCGGTTCTTC. The chain links TRBV5-1 to TRBJ2-1, with D possibly being TRBD2 (6 bases). The V gene's germline CDR1 is SGHRS and CDR2 YFSETQ. The V and J ends lost 0 bases and 15 bases respectively, with 22 bases between them. The CDR3 sequence is 15 residues long.

This clonotype is medium-sized within its sample. V usage is TRBV30 and J usage is TRBJ1-1; the D gene is possibly TRBD1 (5 bases). Germline CDR1 GTSNPN, CDR2 SVGIG (reference sequence). The CDR3 runs 13 residues. The V and J ends lost 3 bases and 4 bases respectively, with 12 bases between them. The CDR3 sequence: CAWSTDRRTEAFF. In nucleotides, the CDR3 is TGTGCCTGGAGCACCGACAGACGCACTGAAGCTTTCTTT.

The CDR3 nucleotides are TGTGCCTGGAGTTGGGGGTACACTGAAGCTTTCTTT. It encodes CAWSWGYTEAFF. This rearrangement joins TRBV30 to TRBJ1-1, with a possible D match to TRBD1 (5 bases). Trimming shortened V by 2 bases and J by 3 bases, and 7 bases separated the two germline ends. Germline loops: CDR1 GTSNPN, CDR2 SVGIG (reference sequence). This CDR3 comprises 12 residues.